This T cell receptor beta chain appears in the sequencing data of a study of T cell responses to AZD1222 COVID-19 vaccine. Study conclusions and caveats: Seropositive AZD1222 recipients at baseline numbered only six or seven. Among vaccine-associated CD4 TCRs, coverage spanned spike, with dominance at 160-218 and 743-854. Once two AZD1222 doses were given, Spike-specific TCR breadth and depth went up.

TCRdb keeps only in-frame clones here, not all; method: immunoSEQ multiplex PCR. The profile covers about 70,000 clones, with approximately 91% appearing a single time and about 4.8% taken by the ten largest. In germline, CDR1 is SGHVS, CDR2 FQNEAQ. CDR3 length: 14 residues. The V gene lost 8 bases and the J gene lost 0 bases, with 10 bases spanning the gap. In regard to this clone: Its target is unknown.

This specimen was peripheral blood, taken on day 0 of MenACWY control vaccination. The chain is built from TRBV7-8 and TRBJ2-2; D is uncertain. The clonotype originates from an adult in good health. In DNA form, the CDR3 reads TGTGCCAGCCGTTTGTCTGCGAACACCGGGGAGCTGTTTTTT. Protein product: CASRLSANTGELFF.